This T cell receptor (beta chain) was captured in a study of blood T cell repertoires in COVID-19. Study-wide background: Sites across the United States, Italy and Spain contributed samples from acute and convalescent COVID-19. Nucleic acid was either cDNA or gDNA, and it came from T cells, B-cell-depleted T cells, or PBMCs.

Trimming shortened V by 2 bases and J by 4 bases, and 18 bases separated the two germline ends. The germline V gene encodes CDR1 MNHEY and CDR2 SMNVEV (reference sequence). The CDR3 extends over 17 amino acids. Using immunoSEQ multiplex PCR, the repertoire was profiled, and TCRdb retains in-frame clones only, with some absent. This table holds about 250,000 clones, about nine tenths found once. This rearrangement joins TRBV27 to TRBJ2-4, with TRBD1 as a possible D gene (5 bases). The specimen sequenced was peripheral blood. The sequence was collected from a woman between 25 and 40 years old with active or convalescent COVID-19. The CDR3 DNA reads TGTGCCAGCAGTTTAAAGGCGGTCCAGGGCTCAAAAAACATTCAGTACTTC. Protein: CASSLKAVQGSKNIQYF.